A single sample gave rise to the 7 T cell receptor beta chains below, sequenced in a study of blood T cell repertoires in COVID-19. Profiling relied on immunoSEQ multiplex PCR, and the TCRdb table lists in-frame clones only, not all of them. The data show 20,000 or so clones, around 86% seen once. The sample taken for sequencing was peripheral blood. These receptors were taken from a man aged 50-59 years with active COVID-19.

The chain couples TRBV18 to TRBJ2-7; D perhaps matches TRBD1 (6 bases). The CDR3 runs 16 residues. The V end lost 3 bases, the J end lost 1 base, and 16 bases lay between the germline ends. Germline CDR1 KGHSH, CDR2 LQKENI. The CDR3 DNA reads TGTGCCAGCTCACCCCTCGCCGGGACAAAATCCTACGAGCAGTACTTC. It specifies CASSPLAGTKSYEQYF.

This clone came up once. The chain is built from TRBV29-1 and TRBJ1-2, with D possibly being TRBD1 (5 bases). The germline V gene has CDR1 SQVTM and CDR2 ANQGSEA. The CDR3 runs 12 residues. Trimming took off 4 bases at V and 1 base at J, with 7 bases between the two ends. The chain's CDR3 is CSVGDSNYGYTF. The DNA for the CDR3 is TGCAGCGTTGGAGACAGTAACTATGGCTACACCTTC.

CDR3 residues: CASSFLIDEQYF. CDR3 bases: TGTGCCAGCAGCTTCCTTATTGACGAGCAGTACTTC. The chain carries TRBV7-9 and TRBJ2-7; unclear D gene. Germline V lookup: CDR1 SEHNR, CDR2 FQNEAQ (reference sequence). The CDR3 is 12 residues long. Trimming removed 3 bases from V and 5 bases from J, with 8 bases in between.

V is TRBV9 and J is TRBJ1-2, with D tentatively TRBD1 (6 bases). The germline gives CDR1 SGDLS, CDR2 YYNGEE. The CDR3 length is 14 residues. The germline V and J ends were trimmed by 3 bases and 0 bases, with 9 bases remaining between them. The CDR3 bases are TGTGCCAGCAGCGGGACAGTTTCTAACTATGGCTACACCTTC. It codes for CASSGTVSNYGYTF.

The V gene is TRBV9, the J gene TRBJ2-3; 11 bases map to TRBD2. Per the germline V gene, CDR1 is SGDLS and CDR2 is YYNGEE. V was pared by 0 bases and J by 10 bases, with 7 bases of the junction left unmatched. CDR3 size: 15 residues. CDR3 amino acids: CASSVELAGVGAQYF. DNA of the CDR3: TGTGCCAGCAGCGTAGAACTAGCGGGGGTTGGTGCGCAGTATTTT.

This rearrangement joins TRBV9 to TRBJ2-5; TRBD2 agrees at 13 bases. V lost 4 bases to trimming and J lost 4 bases; unmatched junction nucleotides: 7. The length of the CDR3 is 16 residues. The V gene's germline CDR1 is SGDLS and CDR2 YYNGEE. The CDR3 reads CASSLTSGGLGETQYF. The CDR3 DNA reads as TGTGCCAGCAGCTTGACTAGCGGGGGGTTAGGAGAGACCCAGTACTTC.

A single count supports this clone. The V call is TRBV29-1, the J call TRBJ1-1; D not certain. V was pared by 0 bases and J by 5 bases, with 7 bases between. Germline CDR1 SQVTM, CDR2 ANQGSEA. The CDR3 extends over 12 amino acids. The CDR3 reads CSVEEVRTEAFF. CDR3 coding DNA: TGCAGCGTTGAAGAAGTCAGAACTGAAGCTTTCTTT.